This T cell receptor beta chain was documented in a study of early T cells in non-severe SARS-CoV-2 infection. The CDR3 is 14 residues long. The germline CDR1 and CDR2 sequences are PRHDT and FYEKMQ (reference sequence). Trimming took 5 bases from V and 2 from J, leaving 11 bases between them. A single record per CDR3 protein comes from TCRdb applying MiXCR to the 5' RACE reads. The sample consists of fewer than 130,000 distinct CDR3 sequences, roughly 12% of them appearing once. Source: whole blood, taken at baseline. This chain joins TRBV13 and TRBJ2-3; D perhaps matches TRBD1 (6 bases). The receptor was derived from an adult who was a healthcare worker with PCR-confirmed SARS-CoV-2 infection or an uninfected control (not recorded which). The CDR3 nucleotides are TGTGCCAGCAGCCCGGACAGCACCACAGATACGCAGTATTTT. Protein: CASSPDSTTDTQYF.